These 17 T cell receptor beta chains share one sample of origin, sequenced in a study of shared clonotypes between healthy human individuals. Profiled with immunoSEQ multiplex PCR; TCRdb holds only in-frame clones, not every one. Altogether some 2.3 million clones are present, about 92% being singletons, with the ten largest covering under 0.45%. The sample consisted of naive CD4+ T cells from PBMCs. Stated subset: CD45RA+ positively selected. These receptors all stem from a man between 18 and 29 years old in good health. Some clones in this sample may be carry-over from other donors' samples.

The V and J genes are TRBV5-1 and TRBJ2-3, with a possible D match to TRBD2 (5 bases). V lost 4 bases, J lost 6 bases, and 12 bases lay in between. The CDR3 contains 13 residues. The germline CDR1 and CDR2 sequences are SGHRS and YFSETQ. CDR3 in amino acids: CASSGDTGDTQYF. In nucleotides, the CDR3 is TGCGCCAGCAGCGGCGACACGGGGGATACGCAGTATTTT.

The chain carries TRBV5-5 and TRBJ1-3, with D unresolved. This CDR3 contains 15 residues. Germline V gene lookup returns CDR1 SGHKS and CDR2 YYEKEE (reference sequence). Between the trimmed V and J ends, which lost 4 bases and 1 base, there was a span of 12 bases. The CDR3 sequence: CASSRGDNSGNTIYF. CDR3 nucleotide sequence: TGTGCCAGCAGCCGCGGAGACAATTCTGGAAACACCATATATTTT.

CDR3: CASPKGEKLFF. DNA of the CDR3: TGTGCCAGCCCAAAGGGTGAAAAACTGTTTTTT. The chain is built from TRBV6-7 and TRBJ1-4; D is ambiguous. TRBV6-7 is an open reading frame whose function is uncertain. The CDR3 length is 11 residues. With 8 bases removed from V and 7 bases from J, the gap between germline ends came to 8 bases.

The rearrangement links TRBV6-5 to TRBJ2-4; the D is unclear. V lost 0 bases to trimming and J lost 9 bases, with 12 bases between them. Germline lookup yields CDR1 MNHEY and CDR2 SVGAGI. This CDR3 comprises 14 residues. CDR3 DNA sequence: TGTGCCAGCAGTTACTCGGGCAGCTCGGGCATTCAGTACTTC. This gives the protein CASSYSGSSGIQYF.

The CDR3 nucleotides read TGCGCCAGCAAGGGGGGACAGGGCTACGAGCAGTACTTC. The encoded protein is CASKGGQGYEQYF. V usage is TRBV23-1 and J usage is TRBJ2-7, with 9 positions matching TRBD1. TRBV23-1 is recorded as an ORF, its role being uncertain. The length of the CDR3 is 13 residues. Germline trimming cut 7 bases from V and 3 bases from J; bases unmatched to any gene: 4.

The V and J genes are TRBV5-8 and TRBJ1-2; D unresolved. CDR1 is SGHTS and CDR2 is YDEGEE in the germline V gene. The V and J ends lost 2 bases and 6 bases respectively, with 2 bases between them. This CDR3 region has 10 residues. CDR3 sequence: CASSLNGYTF. The CDR3 DNA follows: TGTGCCAGCAGCTTAAATGGCTACACCTTC.

The sample holds one count of this clone. The chain carries TRBV27 and TRBJ2-2; 15 bases map to TRBD2. CDR1 and CDR2 from the germline V gene are MNHEY and SMNVEV (reference sequence). The length of the CDR3 is 18 residues. Unmatched junction bases numbered 7, after V lost 6 bases and J lost 2 bases. CDR3: CASSTGTSGRRNTGELFF. The CDR3 DNA is TGTGCCAGCAGCACCGGGACTAGCGGGAGGAGAAACACCGGGGAGCTGTTTTTT.

The chain uses TRBV5-1 and TRBJ1-2; no definite D call. Looked up from germline, CDR1 is SGHRS and CDR2 is YFSETQ. Trimming pared 1 base from V and 8 bases from J, leaving 12 bases between. The CDR3 loop spans 13 amino acids. The CDR3 reads CASSLIGEMGYTF. CDR3 coding DNA: TGCGCCAGCAGCTTGATTGGTGAGATGGGCTACACCTTC.

This rearrangement joins TRBV11-1 to TRBJ1-1, with D possibly TRBD1 on 6 matching bases. Germline V lookup: CDR1 SGHAT, CDR2 FQDESV (reference sequence). CDR3 length: 18 amino acids. The V end lost 5 bases, the J end lost 2 bases, and 24 bases lay between the germline ends. The DNA of the CDR3 is TGTGCCAGCAGCCCCAATGGGGCGGGACTGGGGGCAAACACTGAAGCTTTCTTT. Protein: CASSPNGAGLGANTEAFF.

This chain joins TRBV2 and TRBJ1-3; tentative D call: TRBD1 (5 bases). The germline gives CDR1 SNHLY, CDR2 FYNNEI. There are 14 residues in the CDR3. V lost 4 bases, J lost 8 bases, and 15 bases lay in between. CDR3 in DNA: TGTGCCAGCAGTGGGGGCGTCGCCGTGGACACCATATATTTT. It codes for CASSGGVAVDTIYF.

This CDR3 is CASSTTDRADETQYF. As DNA, the CDR3 is TGTGCCAGCAGCACCACGGACAGGGCGGACGAGACCCAGTACTTC. This chain joins TRBV5-4 and TRBJ2-5, with TRBD1 identical over 8 bases. This CDR3 comprises 15 residues. Germline V gives CDR1 SGHNT, CDR2 YYREEE (reference sequence). Trimming at V came to 4 bases and at J to 5 bases, leaving 10 bases not matched to a gene.

This chain links TRBV4-1 with TRBJ2-1; TRBD1 agrees at 9 bases. Germline assignment: CDR1 MGHRA and CDR2 YSYEKL. The V segment lost 4 bases and the J segment 1 base; nucleotides outside the gene matches: 5. This CDR3 is built from 16 residues. The CDR3 bases are TGCGCCAGCAGCCCCGGACAGGGGAGATCCTACAATGAGCAGTTCTTC. Translation gives CASSPGQGRSYNEQFF.

This clone appeared a few times. Here the CDR3 reads CASSPRQQGQFF. CDR3 nucleotide sequence: TGTGCCAGTAGTCCTCGACAGCAAGGACAATTCTTC. The V call is TRBV19, the J call TRBJ2-1, with D maybe TRBD1 (5 bases). The germline V gene encodes CDR1 LNHDA and CDR2 SQIVND (reference sequence). Trimming stripped 5 bases from V and 16 bases from J, with 18 bases between. The CDR3 totals 12 residues. The entire variable domain, with the rest obtained from reference TRBV19 and TRBJ2-1, is as follows: DGGITQSPKYLFRKEGQNVTLSCEQNLNHDAMYWYRQDPGQGLRLIYYSQIVNDFQKGDIAEGYSVSREKKESFPLTVTSAQKNPTAFYLCASSPRQQGQFFGPGTRLTVL.

This rearrangement joins TRBV30 to TRBJ2-2; 8 nucleotides agree with TRBD1. The V gene's germline CDR1 is GTSNPN and CDR2 SVGIG (reference sequence). The CDR3 runs 14 residues. The J segment lost 7 bases and the V segment lost 7 bases, leaving 11 bases of the junction unmatched. The CDR3 nucleotides read TGTGCCTCGTACGCAGGGGGCGATATCGGGGAGCTGTTTTTT. Its protein is CASYAGGDIGELFF.

This chain uses TRBV5-4 with TRBJ2-3; no reliable D call. The V and J ends lost 2 bases and 0 bases respectively, with 13 bases between them. The CDR3 consists of 16 residues. CDR1 is SGHNT, CDR2 YYREEE, per germline (reference sequence). The CDR3 loop reads CASSFSLAESTDTQYF. The CDR3, as DNA: TGTGCCAGCAGCTTTTCACTCGCGGAAAGCACAGATACGCAGTATTTT.

This sequence joins TRBV6-1 and TRBJ2-3, with 11 positions matching TRBD2. The CDR3 consists of 14 residues. CDR1 and CDR2 from the germline V gene are MNHNS and SASEGT. Losses at the gene ends were 8 bases for V and 4 bases for J; bases not matched to a gene: 5. CDR3 nucleotide sequence: TGTGCCAGCTTTATTAGCGGGAGGGCAGATACGCAGTATTTT. Protein sequence: CASFISGRADTQYF.

This sequence joins TRBV9 and TRBJ2-3; the match to TRBD2 covers 10 bases. There are 18 residues in the CDR3. Germline CDR1 reads SGDLS; CDR2 reads YYNGEE. V shed 2 bases and J 0 bases; nucleotides not matched to a gene: 9. CDR3 bases: TGTGCCAGCAGCGTGTCTAGCGGGAGTATCTCTAGCACAGATACGCAGTATTTT. Translation gives CASSVSSGSISSTDTQYF.